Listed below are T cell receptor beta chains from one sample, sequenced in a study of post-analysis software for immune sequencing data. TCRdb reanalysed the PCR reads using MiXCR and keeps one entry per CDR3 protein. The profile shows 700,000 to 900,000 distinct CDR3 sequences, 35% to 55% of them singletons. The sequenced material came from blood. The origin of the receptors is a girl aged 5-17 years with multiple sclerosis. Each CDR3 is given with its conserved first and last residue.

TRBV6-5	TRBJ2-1	CASSYSSSGRNEQFF
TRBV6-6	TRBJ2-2	CASSYSGPNTGERFF
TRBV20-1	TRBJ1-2	CSAPRTVGNYGYTF
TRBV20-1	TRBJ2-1	CSATRASGWSSYNEQFF
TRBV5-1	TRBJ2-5	CASSLGRSSGLGETQYF
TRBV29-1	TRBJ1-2	CSAGSGQGAYGYTF
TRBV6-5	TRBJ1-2	CASYRGDYGYTF
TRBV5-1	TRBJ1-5	CASSLQGRSGQPQHF
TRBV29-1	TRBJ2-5	CSVRDGGETQYF
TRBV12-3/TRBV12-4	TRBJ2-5	CASSFGAKTQYF
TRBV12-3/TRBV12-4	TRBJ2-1	CASSLPGLTSYNEQFF
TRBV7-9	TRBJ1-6	CASSDQDRSPLHF
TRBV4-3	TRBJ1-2	CAGSQDFPEDNYGYTF
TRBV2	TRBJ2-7	CASITTSGNYEQYF
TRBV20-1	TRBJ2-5	CSTLGTDRGTQYF
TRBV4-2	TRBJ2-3	CASSGLAGAHSTDTQYF
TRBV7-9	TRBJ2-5	CASSLLTSGTQETQYF
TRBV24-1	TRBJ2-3	CATSAGATDTQYF
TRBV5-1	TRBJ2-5	CASSSGLPGQETQYF